A selection of T cell receptor beta chains follows, all from one sample in a study of blood T cell repertoires in COVID-19. Using immunoSEQ multiplex PCR, the repertoire was profiled, and TCRdb retains in-frame clones only, with some absent. The top ten clones hold approximately 5.6% of a sample with some 220,000 clones, 82% of them seen once. The sample was peripheral blood. These receptors all come from a woman in her 70s with COVID-19, enrolled during active disease. Both conserved end residues are part of each CDR3. A D gene is named only where the DNA matches it firmly. Some rows mark clone size as missing; the rest say once, few, many or name a class of expanded clone.

clone size,J gene,D gene,V gene,CDR3 protein,CDR3 DNA
-,TRBJ2-7,TRBD2,TRBV7-2,CASSQFGGLAAYEQYF,TGTGCCAGCAGCCAATTCGGGGGACTAGCGGCCTACGAGCAGTACTTC
-,TRBJ2-7,TRBD2,TRBV6-5,CASRTTSGRPPRIHF,TGTGCCAGCAGGACCACTAGCGGGAGGCCCCCTCGGATTCACTTC
-,TRBJ1-4,-,TRBV6-2/TRBV6-3,CASSYISTNEKLFF,TGTGCCAGCAGTTATATATCAACTAATGAAAAACTGTTTTTT
few,TRBJ1-3,-,TRBV5-5,CASSVGPGGNTIYF,TGTGCCAGCAGCGTCGGACCGGGGGGAAACACCATATATTTT
-,TRBJ2-7,TRBD1,TRBV27,CASSLYFARTGPYEQYF,TGTGCCAGCAGTTTATATTTCGCGAGGACAGGACCCTACGAGCAGTACTTC
once,TRBJ1-1,-,TRBV27,CASSRGGDTEAFF,TGTGCCAGCAGTAGGGGGGGGGACACTGAAGCTTTCTTT
-,TRBJ2-2,TRBD2,TRBV7-2,CASKGASGLAGELFF,TGTGCCAGTAAAGGGGCTAGCGGGTTAGCCGGGGAGCTGTTTTTT
-,TRBJ1-1,-,TRBV30,CAWSRGGWNTEAFF,TGTGCCTGGAGTCGGGGGGGTTGGAACACTGAAGCTTTCTTT
-,TRBJ2-5,TRBD2,TRBV30,CAWSRGLAGAVGETQYF,TGTGCCTGGAGTAGAGGACTAGCGGGGGCAGTGGGAGAGACCCAGTACTTC
-,TRBJ2-5,TRBD1,TRBV7-6,CASSTTGTGETQYF,TGTGCCAGCAGCACTACGGGGACAGGGGAGACCCAGTACTTC
-,TRBJ1-1,TRBD1,TRBV30,CAWSVLRQGNTEAFF,TGTGCCTGGAGTGTACTGAGACAGGGGAACACTGAAGCTTTCTTT
-,TRBJ2-1,-,TRBV30,CAWQGLYNEQFF,TGTGCCTGGCAGGGCCTCTACAATGAGCAGTTCTTC
-,TRBJ1-1,-,TRBV28,CASRLATEAFF,TGTGCCAGCAGGTTGGCCACTGAAGCTTTCTTT
-,TRBJ1-4,TRBD1,TRBV28,CASSSTGDLNEKLFF,TGTGCCAGCAGTTCTACAGGGGATTTGAATGAAAAACTGTTTTTT
-,TRBJ2-3,-,TRBV3-1/TRBV3-2,CASSHDYSDTQYF,TGTGCCAGCAGCCACGACTATTCAGATACGCAGTATTTT
-,TRBJ1-2,-,TRBV19,CASSIGPYGYTF,TGTGCCAGTAGTATCGGTCCTTATGGCTACACCTTC
-,TRBJ2-1,-,TRBV27,CASSSRSFYNEQFF,TGTGCCAGCAGTTCTCGGTCCTTCTACAATGAGCAGTTCTTC
once,TRBJ1-1,-,TRBV5-1,CASTGGTEAFF,TGCGCCAGCACGGGGGGAACTGAAGCTTTCTTT
few,TRBJ1-2,TRBD1,TRBV6-6,CASRGTGANYGYTF,TGTGCCAGCAGAGGAACAGGGGCTAACTATGGCTACACCTTC
-,TRBJ1-5,-,TRBV6-5,CASGGAYNQPQHF,TGTGCCAGCGGCGGGGCTTACAATCAGCCCCAGCATTTT
-,TRBJ2-1,-,TRBV5-1,CASSLLGGNEQFF,TGCGCCAGCAGCTTGTTAGGGGGCAATGAGCAGTTCTTC
-,TRBJ2-7,TRBD2,TRBV9,CASSNGLAGDGEQYF,TGTGCCAGCAGCAACGGACTAGCGGGAGACGGGGAGCAGTACTTC
-,TRBJ1-5,TRBD1,TRBV7-9,CASSEEAQGAGSNQPQHF,TGTGCCAGCAGCGAAGAAGCCCAGGGGGCCGGGAGCAATCAGCCCCAGCATTTT
-,TRBJ1-5,-,TRBV6-6,CASTQRQAGNQPQHF,TGTGCCAGCACCCAACGACAAGCCGGCAATCAGCCCCAGCATTTT
-,TRBJ1-5,-,TRBV7-2,CASSPERNQPQHF,TGTGCCAGCAGCCCGGAGCGGAATCAGCCCCAGCATTTT
few,TRBJ1-1,TRBD1,TRBV7-2,CASSLATGGYYTEAFF,TGTGCCAGCAGCTTAGCGACAGGGGGGTATTACACTGAAGCTTTCTTT
few,TRBJ2-2,TRBD2,TRBV4-2,CASSQLRFGTSGRISNTGELFF,TGTGCCAGCAGCCAGCTCAGGTTCGGGACTAGCGGGAGGATTTCGAACACCGGGGAGCTGTTTTTT
-,TRBJ2-1,TRBD2,TRBV3-1/TRBV3-2,CASSQGSLAVYNEQFF,TGTGCCAGCAGCCAAGGATCCCTAGCGGTTTACAATGAGCAGTTCTTC
-,TRBJ1-3,TRBD1,TRBV5-4,CASGQDRGSGNTIYF,TGTGCCAGCGGCCAAGACAGGGGCTCTGGAAACACCATATATTTT
-,TRBJ2-2,-,TRBV9,CASSVQGNTGELFF,TGTGCCAGCAGCGTACAGGGGAACACCGGGGAGCTGTTTTTT
-,TRBJ1-5,-,TRBV18,CASSPNRGGQPQHF,TGTGCCAGCTCACCTAATAGGGGGGGTCAGCCCCAGCATTTT
-,TRBJ2-2,-,TRBV9,CASSVASGQNTGELFF,TGTGCCAGCAGCGTAGCTTCCGGACAGAACACCGGGGAGCTGTTTTTT
-,TRBJ1-1,-,TRBV30,CAWSGGHLEAFF,TGTGCCTGGAGTGGCGGACACCTAGAAGCTTTCTTT
once,TRBJ2-1,TRBD2,TRBV2,CASSSTSANAYRNEQFF,TGTGCCAGCAGTTCGACTAGCGCCAACGCGTATAGGAATGAGCAGTTCTTC
-,TRBJ1-2,TRBD1,TRBV28,CASSLGQGAIGYTF,TGTGCCAGCAGTCTGGGACAGGGGGCGATCGGCTACACCTTC
-,TRBJ2-6,TRBD1,TRBV5-1,CASSAGQGLASGANVLTF,TGCGCCAGCAGCGCGGGACAGGGTCTAGCCTCTGGGGCCAACGTCCTGACTTTC
-,TRBJ2-1,TRBD2,TRBV11-2,CASSLRSSGRGNEQFF,TGTGCCAGCAGCTTACGTAGTAGCGGGAGGGGTAATGAGCAGTTCTTC
-,TRBJ2-5,TRBD1,TRBV27,CASSGIGGQGALTQYF,TGTGCCAGCAGTGGCATAGGGGGACAGGGTGCTTTGACCCAGTACTTC
-,TRBJ2-3,-,TRBV7-9,CASSSVQGRITDTQYF,TGTGCCAGCAGCTCTGTACAGGGGAGGATCACAGATACGCAGTATTTT
-,TRBJ2-1,TRBD1,TRBV19,CASSIRFLQGAYNEQFF,TGTGCCAGTAGTATTAGATTCCTTCAGGGGGCTTACAATGAGCAGTTCTTC
-,TRBJ1-2,TRBD1,TRBV18,CASSPGTGGARDGYTF,TGTGCCAGCTCACCCGGGACAGGGGGCGCGCGAGATGGCTACACCTTC
-,TRBJ2-1,-,TRBV6-2/TRBV6-3,CASSYSFRTETSYNEQFF,TGTGCCAGCAGTTACTCGTTCAGAACAGAAACCTCCTACAATGAGCAGTTCTTC
-,TRBJ2-1,TRBD2,TRBV5-6,CASSLRLAGSYNEQFF,TGTGCCAGCAGCTTGAGGCTAGCGGGGTCCTACAATGAGCAGTTCTTC
-,TRBJ1-1,TRBD1,TRBV5-4,CASSLEQGAEAFF,TGTGCCAGCAGCTTGGAACAGGGGGCTGAAGCTTTCTTT
once,TRBJ2-7,TRBD2,TRBV15,CATSRDQGAPGLAHSYEQYF,TGTGCCACCAGCAGAGATCAAGGGGCGCCGGGACTAGCGCATTCCTACGAGCAGTACTTC
once,TRBJ1-2,TRBD1,TRBV5-4,CASSPGTGGRGYGYTF,TGTGCCAGCAGTCCCGGGACAGGGGGAAGGGGATATGGCTACACCTTC
-,TRBJ1-1,-,TRBV6-4,CASSGESTFQLNTEAFF,TGTGCCAGCAGTGGTGAATCGACATTTCAGCTGAACACTGAAGCTTTCTTT
-,TRBJ2-1,-,TRBV9,CASSVATGNEQFF,TGTGCCAGCAGCGTAGCTACGGGGAATGAGCAGTTCTTC
-,TRBJ1-4,TRBD1,TRBV9,CASSAHRGGGEKLFF,TGTGCCAGCAGCGCCCACAGGGGAGGCGGTGAAAAACTGTTTTTT
-,TRBJ1-2,-,TRBV14,CASSPQTGIYGYTF,TGTGCCAGCAGCCCCCAAACAGGGATCTATGGCTACACCTTC
-,TRBJ1-1,TRBD1,TRBV19,CASSRRTGGAYGPEAFF,TGTGCCAGTAGCCGACGGACAGGGGGCGCGTATGGTCCTGAAGCTTTCTTT
-,TRBJ2-5,TRBD1,TRBV5-4,CASSFRTGGSQETQYF,TGTGCCAGCAGCTTCCGGACAGGGGGAAGCCAAGAGACCCAGTACTTC
-,TRBJ1-2,-,TRBV4-3,CASSQGDPGYGYTF,TGCGCCAGCAGCCAGGGCGACCCGGGGTATGGCTACACCTTC
-,TRBJ1-3,TRBD1,TRBV30,CAWHRGAGNTIYF,TGTGCCTGGCACAGGGGAGCTGGAAACACCATATATTTT
-,TRBJ2-5,-,TRBV7-2,CASSGKRAGAQETQYF,TGTGCCAGCAGCGGCAAGAGGGCAGGCGCCCAAGAGACCCAGTACTTC